The 25 T cell receptor beta chains listed next were all sequenced from one sample in a study of shared clonotypes between healthy human individuals. Clones were sequenced by immunoSEQ multiplex PCR, and TCRdb holds only the in-frame ones, with some missing. The sample consists of 180,000 or so clones, approximately 95% of them appearing once. The source material was naive CD4+ T cells sorted from blood. Subset given: CD45RA+ positively selected. The receptor set was obtained from a woman aged 30 to 39 in good health.

This clone was seen only a few times. Other DNA sequences in the sample encode the same CDR3. V and J are TRBV28 and TRBJ2-7; no reliable D call. The CDR3 consists of 11 residues. V dropped 3 bases and J dropped 3 bases, with 3 bases sitting between them. The V gene's germline CDR1 is MDHEN and CDR2 SYDVKM. In DNA, the CDR3 is TGTGCCAGCAGTTTGGGCTACGAGCAGTACTTC. Protein: CASSLGYEQYF.

The J gene is TRBJ1-6, the V gene TRBV15; D might be TRBD1 (5 bases). The CDR3 is made up of 14 amino acids. V was pared by 1 base and J by 9 bases, with 10 bases between. Germline V CDR1 and CDR2: LNHNV, YYDKDF (reference sequence). The CDR3 reads CATSRGGHVSPLHF. CDR3 sequence (DNA): TGTGCCACCAGCAGAGGGGGCCATGTTTCACCCCTCCACTTT.

The chain uses TRBV7-6 and TRBJ2-2, with D perhaps matching TRBD2 (5 bases). CDR3 size: 13 residues. V lost 10 bases and J lost 0, with 9 bases in between. Germline V gives CDR1 SGHVS, CDR2 FNYEAQ. CDR3 loop: CAIEGSNTGELFF. DNA for the CDR3: TGTGCCATCGAGGGCTCGAACACCGGGGAGCTGTTTTTT.

The V and J genes are TRBV18 and TRBJ2-7, with D unresolved. Trimming took off 1 base at V and 2 bases at J, with 9 bases between the two ends. This CDR3 region has 14 residues. Germline CDR1 reads KGHSH; CDR2 reads LQKENI. This CDR3 is CASSPQGVTYEQYF. The CDR3, as DNA: TGTGCCAGCTCACCACAAGGAGTTACCTACGAGCAGTACTTC.

The chain couples TRBV29-1 to TRBJ2-5; the D gene is possibly TRBD2 (6 bases). The CDR3 length is 11 residues. Germline V gene data show CDR1 as SQVTM and CDR2 as ANQGSEA. V was cut by 7 bases and J by 5 bases, with 11 bases left in between. The CDR3 loop reads CSAAGGETQYF. The CDR3 coding sequence is TGCAGCGCCGCCGGGGGTGAGACCCAGTACTTC.

The chain links TRBV4-1 to TRBJ2-5; 14 nucleotides match TRBD2. The assigned J gene may be wrong: the sequence end matches TRBJ2-7 better. The CDR3 consists of 18 residues. Germline CDR1 is MGHRA and CDR2 is YSYEKL. CDR3 loop: CASSQGLAGVGSSYEQYF. The DNA for the CDR3 is TGCGCCAGCAGCCAGGGACTAGCGGGAGTGGGAAGCTCCTACGAGCAGTACTTC.

This chain links TRBV7-9 with TRBJ2-1; D might be TRBD2 (6 bases). The germline V and J ends were trimmed by 4 bases and 4 bases, with 14 bases remaining between them. The CDR3 runs 15 residues. Germline CDR1 is SEHNR and CDR2 is FQNEAQ (reference sequence). This chain's CDR3 is CASSSYISGYNEQFF. The CDR3 region has the DNA TGTGCCAGCAGCTCATACATTAGCGGATACAATGAGCAGTTCTTC.

The gene calls are TRBV6-5 and TRBJ2-7; TRBD1 might be the D (6 bases). The CDR3 is 15 amino acids. Germline lookup yields CDR1 MNHEY and CDR2 SVGAGI. The V and J ends lost 6 bases and 3 bases respectively, with 18 bases between them. This chain's CDR3 is CASSPRGGPNYEQYF. As DNA, the CDR3 is TGTGCCAGCAGCCCTCGAGGGGGACCGAACTACGAGCAGTACTTC.

The chain uses TRBV18 and TRBJ1-1, with D uncertain. The CDR3 has 13 residues. Germline V gene sequence: CDR1 KGHSH, CDR2 LQKENI. Trimming took 3 bases from V and 8 from J, leaving 13 bases between them. In nucleotides, the CDR3 is TGTGCCAGCTCACCGGAACCCCCGGCAGAAGCTTTCTTT. Its protein is CASSPEPPAEAFF.

The chain is built from TRBV2 and TRBJ2-7, with D unclear. Looked up from germline, CDR1 is SNHLY and CDR2 is FYNNEI. The CDR3 is 12 residues long. Trimming took off 3 bases at V and 6 bases at J, with 9 bases between the two ends. The CDR3 nucleotides are TGTGCCAGCAGTGATTCGGTACGCGAGCAGTACTTC. Translation: CASSDSVREQYF.

The chain couples TRBV5-1 to TRBJ2-7; 11 nucleotides align to TRBD2. There are 15 residues in the CDR3. Germline V gene lookup returns CDR1 SGHRS and CDR2 YFSETQ. The trim removed 4 bases at V and 2 bases at J, leaving 5 bases unmatched. The CDR3 sequence is CASSPKLAGAYEQYF. The CDR3 nucleotides read TGCGCCAGCAGCCCGAAACTAGCGGGAGCCTACGAGCAGTACTTC.

The chain is built from TRBV14 and TRBJ2-7, with 7 bases that match TRBD1. This CDR3 is built from 15 residues. Germline CDR1 reads SGHDN; CDR2 reads FVKESK. V trimming: 5 bases; J trimming: 5 bases; junction bases outside the gene matches: 12. CDR3 nucleotide sequence: TGTGCCAGCAGCAAGGGACAGTGGGCTGGGGACGAGCAGTACTTC. It is translated as CASSKGQWAGDEQYF. Full variable domain (remainder filled in from reference TRBV14 and TRBJ2-7): EAGVTQFPSHSVIEKGQTVTLRCDPISGHDNLYWYRRVMGKEIKFLLHFVKESKQDESGMPNNRFLAERTGGTYSTLKVQPAELEDSGVYFCASSKGQWAGDEQYFGPGTRLTVT.

This chain links TRBV6-5 with TRBJ1-4, with D possibly being TRBD1 (5 bases). Germline V gene lookup returns CDR1 MNHEY and CDR2 SVGAGI. V shed 2 bases and J shed 8 bases, with 12 bases lying between them. This CDR3 is 14 amino acids long. This chain's CDR3 is CASSYGGRGEKLFF. CDR3 bases: TGTGCCAGCAGTTACGGGGGGAGAGGCGAAAAACTGTTTTTT.

The rearrangement uses TRBV28 and TRBJ1-5; no definite D call. Germline values: CDR1 MDHEN, CDR2 SYDVKM. V lost 8 bases, J lost 9 bases, and 11 bases lay in between. CDR3 length equals 11 residues. CDR3 in amino acids: CASGPIGPQHF. CDR3 sequence (DNA): TGTGCCAGCGGACCGATAGGGCCCCAGCATTTT.

V and J are TRBV29-1 and TRBJ2-7; 9 nucleotides line up with TRBD1. The CDR3 extends over 15 amino acids. Looked up from germline, CDR1 is SQVTM and CDR2 is ANQGSEA. J lost 4 bases, V lost 2 bases, and 9 bases had no gene match. DNA for the CDR3: TGCAGCGTTGAATCCGGGACAGGGAGGGGATACGAGCAGTACTTC. Translating gives CSVESGTGRGYEQYF.

J is TRBJ2-5 and V is TRBV5-1; 9 bases line up with TRBD1. Germline CDR1 reads SGHRS; CDR2 reads YFSETQ. V shed 4 bases and J 4 bases; nucleotides not matched to a gene: 8. The CDR3 totals 15 residues. CDR3: CASSVILDRGETQYF. CDR3 sequence (DNA): TGCGCCAGCAGCGTTATCCTGGACAGGGGAGAGACCCAGTACTTC.

DNA of the CDR3: TGTGCCAGTAGTATAGATCGGCGAACGGACGAGCAGTACTTC. As protein: CASSIDRRTDEQYF. The chain links TRBV19 to TRBJ2-7; D gene unclear. CDR1 and CDR2 from the germline V gene are LNHDA and SQIVND (reference sequence). Trimming removed 0 bases at V and 5 bases at J, with 11 bases between. The CDR3 extends over 14 amino acids.

The V gene is TRBV11-2, the J gene TRBJ1-2; TRBD1 might be the D (5 bases). CDR1 and CDR2 (germline): SGHAT, FQNNGV. V lost 5 bases, J lost 2 bases, and 12 bases lay in between. The CDR3 extends over 14 amino acids. CDR3 region: CASSPPPGNYGYTF. The CDR3 DNA reads as TGTGCCAGCAGCCCCCCGCCAGGGAACTATGGCTACACCTTC.

The V gene is TRBV7-9, the J gene TRBJ1-4; D not certain. V shed 2 bases and J shed 7 bases, with 14 bases lying between them. The CDR3 sequence is 15 residues long. Germline V lookup: CDR1 SEHNR, CDR2 FQNEAQ (reference sequence). The CDR3 nucleotides are TGTGCCAGCAGCTTAACTAGGGTGGTTAGTGAAAAACTGTTTTTT. It codes for CASSLTRVVSEKLFF.

Written as DNA, the CDR3 is TGCAGCGTTGCGAGGTCAACTCAAGCTTTCTTT. Amino acids: CSVARSTQAFF. The chain couples TRBV29-1 to TRBJ1-1; D unresolved. This CDR3 has 11 amino acids. CDR1 and CDR2 (germline): SQVTM, ANQGSEA. Trimming removed 4 bases from V and 9 bases from J, with 12 bases in between.

The genes are TRBV11-2 and TRBJ2-1; D is undetermined. Trimming shortened V by 2 bases and J by 5 bases, and 22 bases separated the two germline ends. CDR3 length: 18 residues. Germline assignment: CDR1 SGHAT and CDR2 FQNNGV. The CDR3 is CASSLRNVVVGTNNEQFF. CDR3 nucleotide sequence: TGTGCCAGCAGCTTACGTAACGTAGTTGTCGGCACGAACAATGAGCAGTTCTTC.

This clone was seen only once. The CDR3 region is CASSNRDRVHEQYF. CDR3 nucleotides: TGTGCCAGCAGCAACCGGGACAGGGTACACGAGCAGTACTTC. This chain joins TRBV7-9 and TRBJ2-7, with 9 bases lining up with TRBD1. J lost 5 bases, V lost 5 bases, and 7 bases had no gene match. CDR3 length: 14 residues. In germline, CDR1 is SEHNR, CDR2 FQNEAQ (reference sequence).

This clone showed up just once. This rearrangement joins TRBV28 to TRBJ1-5; 7 nucleotides line up with TRBD1. Trimming took 8 bases from V and 6 from J; bases not matched to a gene: 10. This CDR3 has 14 amino acids. CDR1 and CDR2 (germline): MDHEN, SYDVKM. The CDR3 DNA is TGTGCCAGCTTAAACAGGGGCATAGTTCAGCCCCAGCATTTT. It translates to CASLNRGIVQPQHF.

This clone was seen just once. This chain joins TRBV6-1 and TRBJ1-2; no clear D. V was cut by 1 base and J by 7 bases, with 13 bases left in between. CDR1 is MNHNS and CDR2 is SASEGT in the germline V gene. This CDR3 spans 14 amino acids. In nucleotides, the CDR3 is TGTGCCAGCAGTGAAGGCCTGGAGTACTGTGGCTACACCTTC. Protein sequence: CASSEGLEYCGYTF.

The chain employs TRBV5-1 and TRBJ2-1, with 10 bases aligning to TRBD2. Germline V gene data show CDR1 as SGHRS and CDR2 as YFSETQ. This CDR3 contains 17 residues. Losses at the gene ends were 0 bases for V and 5 bases for J; bases not matched to a gene: 8. The CDR3 coding sequence is TGCGCCAGCAGCTTGGGCTCTAGCGGGAGTCTGGACAATGAGCAGTTCTTC. It translates to CASSLGSSGSLDNEQFF.